The clone carrying this T cell receptor beta chain was counted at least ten times. Absence of ophthalmopathy progression within 18 months defined stable Graves' hyperthyroidism. RNA transcripts yielded amplified TCR beta CDR3 regions. The TCR CDR3 was amplified in a first-round RT-PCR using the HTBI primer set. TCRdb reprocessed the multiplex PCR reads via MiXCR and lists one record per CDR3 protein. The repertoire holds some 620,000 distinct CDR3 sequences, with roughly 15% as singletons. This sample was included in a study of T cells in Graves' hyperthyroidism and ophthalmopathy. This clonotype originated in a woman in her 30s with Graves' hyperthyroidism. Sequenced material: blood.

CDR3 coding DNA: TGCAGTGCTATCACAGTAGATAATTCCTACGAGCAGTACTTC. Protein product: CSAITVDNSYEQYF. This chain links TRBV20-1 with TRBJ2-7, with D unclear. The CDR3 totals 14 residues. V dropped 4 bases and J dropped 1 base, with 14 bases sitting between them. Looked up from germline, CDR1 is DFQATT and CDR2 is SNEGSKA (reference sequence).